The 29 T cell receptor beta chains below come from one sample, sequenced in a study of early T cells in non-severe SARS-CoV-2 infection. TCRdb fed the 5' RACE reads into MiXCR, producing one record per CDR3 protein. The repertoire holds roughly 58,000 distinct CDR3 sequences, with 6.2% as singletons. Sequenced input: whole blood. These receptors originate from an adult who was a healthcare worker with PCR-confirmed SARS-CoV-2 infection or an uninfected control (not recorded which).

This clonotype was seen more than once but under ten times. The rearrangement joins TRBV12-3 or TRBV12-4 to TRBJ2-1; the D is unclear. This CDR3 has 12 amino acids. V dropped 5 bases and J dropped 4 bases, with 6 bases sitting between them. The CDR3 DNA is TGTGCCAGCAGTATAGATTACAATGAGCAGTTCTTC. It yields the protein CASSIDYNEQFF.

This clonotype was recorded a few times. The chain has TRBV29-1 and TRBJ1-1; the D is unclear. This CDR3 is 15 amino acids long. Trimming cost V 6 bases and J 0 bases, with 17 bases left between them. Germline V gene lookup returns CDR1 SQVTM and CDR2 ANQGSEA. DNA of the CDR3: TGCAGCGTCCCCCGGATTGGGCTTATGAACACTGAAGCTTTCTTT. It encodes CSVPRIGLMNTEAFF.

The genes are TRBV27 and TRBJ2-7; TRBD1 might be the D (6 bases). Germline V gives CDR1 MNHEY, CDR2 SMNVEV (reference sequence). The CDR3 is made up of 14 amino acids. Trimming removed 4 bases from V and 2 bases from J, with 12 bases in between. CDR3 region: CASSSLDSTYEQYF. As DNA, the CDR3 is TGTGCCAGCAGTTCACTGGACAGCACCTACGAGCAGTACTTC.

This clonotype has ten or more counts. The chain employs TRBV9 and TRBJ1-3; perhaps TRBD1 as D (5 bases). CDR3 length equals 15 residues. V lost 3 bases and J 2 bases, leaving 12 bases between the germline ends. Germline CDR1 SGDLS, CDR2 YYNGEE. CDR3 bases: TGTGCCAGCAGCGGGGAGTTGGGGGCTGGAAACACCATATATTTT. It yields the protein CASSGELGAGNTIYF.

CDR3 loop: CASSRAWSSYEQYF. In nucleotides, the CDR3 is TGTGCCAGCAGCCGTGCTTGGTCCTCCTACGAGCAGTACTTC. This rearrangement joins TRBV7-2 to TRBJ2-7, with D uncertain. V lost 5 bases to trimming and J lost 0 bases, with 11 bases between them. Looked up from germline, CDR1 is SGHTA and CDR2 is FQGNSA. This CDR3 spans 14 amino acids.

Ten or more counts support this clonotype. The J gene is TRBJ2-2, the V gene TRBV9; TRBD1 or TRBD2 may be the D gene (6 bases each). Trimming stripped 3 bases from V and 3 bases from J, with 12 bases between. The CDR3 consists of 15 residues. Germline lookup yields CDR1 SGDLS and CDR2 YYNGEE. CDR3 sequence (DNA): TGTGCCAGCAGCGGAGGGGGGCTGCACACCGGGGAGCTGTTTTTT. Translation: CASSGGGLHTGELFF.

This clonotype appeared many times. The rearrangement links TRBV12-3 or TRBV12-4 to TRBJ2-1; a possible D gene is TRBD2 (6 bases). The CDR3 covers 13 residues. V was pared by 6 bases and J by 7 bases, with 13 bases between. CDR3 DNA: TGTGCCAGCAGCCTTCCGGGGGAAAATGAGCAGTTCTTC. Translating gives CASSLPGENEQFF.

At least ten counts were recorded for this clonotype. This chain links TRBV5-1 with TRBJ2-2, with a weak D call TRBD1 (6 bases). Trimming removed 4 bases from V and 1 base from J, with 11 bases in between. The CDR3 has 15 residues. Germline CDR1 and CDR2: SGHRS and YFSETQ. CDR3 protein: CASSLLTGNTGELFF. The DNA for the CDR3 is TGCGCCAGCAGCCTTCTGACAGGGAACACCGGGGAGCTGTTTTTT.

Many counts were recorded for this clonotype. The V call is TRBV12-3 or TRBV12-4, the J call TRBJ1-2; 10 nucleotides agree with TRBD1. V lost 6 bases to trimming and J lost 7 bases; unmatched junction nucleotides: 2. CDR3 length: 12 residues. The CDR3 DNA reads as TGTGCCAGCAGGACAGGGGGCGGTGGCTACACCTTC. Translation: CASRTGGGGYTF.

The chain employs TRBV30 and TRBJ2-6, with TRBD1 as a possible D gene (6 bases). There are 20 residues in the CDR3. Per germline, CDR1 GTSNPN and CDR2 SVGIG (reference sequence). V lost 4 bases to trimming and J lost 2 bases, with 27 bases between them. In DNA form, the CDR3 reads TGTGCCTGGACATCAGGAACAGGGATACTAAGAAGGGCTGGGGCCAACGTCCTGACTTTC. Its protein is CAWTSGTGILRRAGANVLTF.

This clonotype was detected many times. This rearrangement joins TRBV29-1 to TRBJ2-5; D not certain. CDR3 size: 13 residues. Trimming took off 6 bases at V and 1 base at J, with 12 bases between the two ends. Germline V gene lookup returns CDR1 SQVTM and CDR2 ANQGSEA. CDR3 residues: CSVDRASQETQYF. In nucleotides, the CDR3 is TGCAGCGTGGATCGGGCCTCCCAAGAGACCCAGTACTTC. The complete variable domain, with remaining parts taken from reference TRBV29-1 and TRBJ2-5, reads SAVISQKPSRDICQRGTSLTIQCQVDSQVTMMFWYRQQPGQSLTLIATANQGSEATYESGFVIDKFPISRPNLTFSTLTVSNMSPEDSSIYLCSVDRASQETQYFGPGTRLLVL.

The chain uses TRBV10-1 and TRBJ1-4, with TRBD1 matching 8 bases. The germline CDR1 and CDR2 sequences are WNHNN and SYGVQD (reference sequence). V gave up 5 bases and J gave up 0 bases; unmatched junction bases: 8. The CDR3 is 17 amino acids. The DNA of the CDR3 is TGCGCCAGCAGTACCGACAGGGGAAATCCAACTAATGAAAAACTGTTTTTT. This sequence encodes CASSTDRGNPTNEKLFF.

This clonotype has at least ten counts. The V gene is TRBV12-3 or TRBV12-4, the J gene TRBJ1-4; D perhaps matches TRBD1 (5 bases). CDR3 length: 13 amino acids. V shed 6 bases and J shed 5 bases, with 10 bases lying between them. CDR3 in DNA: TGTGCCAGCAGCCAGGACAACAATGAAAAACTGTTTTTT. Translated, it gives CASSQDNNEKLFF.

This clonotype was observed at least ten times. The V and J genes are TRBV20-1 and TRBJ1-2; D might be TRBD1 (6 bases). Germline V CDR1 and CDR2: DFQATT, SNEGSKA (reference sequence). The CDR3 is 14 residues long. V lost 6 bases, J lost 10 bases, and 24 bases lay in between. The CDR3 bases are TGCAGTGCCCTAAACCTCAGGGGACCGGCAGTCTACACCTTC. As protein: CSALNLRGPAVYTF.

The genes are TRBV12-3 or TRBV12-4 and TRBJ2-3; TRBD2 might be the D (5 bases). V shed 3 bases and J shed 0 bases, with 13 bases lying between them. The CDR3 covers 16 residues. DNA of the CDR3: TGTGCCAGCAGTTTCAGCCGGGGAACAAGCACAGATACGCAGTATTTT. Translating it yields CASSFSRGTSTDTQYF.

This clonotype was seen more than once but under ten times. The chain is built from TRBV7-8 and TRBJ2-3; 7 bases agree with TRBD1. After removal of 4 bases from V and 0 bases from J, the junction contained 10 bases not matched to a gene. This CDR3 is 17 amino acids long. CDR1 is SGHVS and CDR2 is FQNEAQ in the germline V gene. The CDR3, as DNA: TGTGCCAGCAGCTACACAACGGGACAGTTTAGCACAGATACGCAGTATTTT. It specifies CASSYTTGQFSTDTQYF.

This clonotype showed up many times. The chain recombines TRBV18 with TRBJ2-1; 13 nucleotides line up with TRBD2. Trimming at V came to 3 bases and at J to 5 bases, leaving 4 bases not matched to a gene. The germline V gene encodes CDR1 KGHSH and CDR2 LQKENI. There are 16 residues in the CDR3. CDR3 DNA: TGTGCCAGCTCACCCGGACTAGCGGGGGCCAACAATGAGCAGTTCTTC. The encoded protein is CASSPGLAGANNEQFF.

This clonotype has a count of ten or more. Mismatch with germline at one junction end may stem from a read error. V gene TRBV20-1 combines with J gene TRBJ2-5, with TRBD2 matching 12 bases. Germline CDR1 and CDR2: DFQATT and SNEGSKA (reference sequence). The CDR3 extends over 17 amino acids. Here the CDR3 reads CSAQRGLAGGPGESQYF. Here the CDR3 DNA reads TGCAGTGCCCAGAGAGGGCTAGCGGGGGGGCCTGGAGAGTCCCAGTACTTC.

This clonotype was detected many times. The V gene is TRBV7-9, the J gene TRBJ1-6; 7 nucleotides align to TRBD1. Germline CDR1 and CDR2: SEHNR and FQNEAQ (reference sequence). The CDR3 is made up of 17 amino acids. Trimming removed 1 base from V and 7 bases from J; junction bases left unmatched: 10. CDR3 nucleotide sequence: TGTGCCAGCAGCTTAGGCACCGGGACAGCCCTAAATTCACCCCTCCACTTT. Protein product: CASSLGTGTALNSPLHF. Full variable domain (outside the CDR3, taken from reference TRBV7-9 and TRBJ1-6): DTGVSQNPRHKITKRGQNVTFRCDPISEHNRLYWYRQTLGQGPEFLTYFQNEAQLEKSRLLSDRFSAERPKGSFSTLEIQRTEQGDSAMYLCASSLGTGTALNSPLHFGNGTRLTVT.

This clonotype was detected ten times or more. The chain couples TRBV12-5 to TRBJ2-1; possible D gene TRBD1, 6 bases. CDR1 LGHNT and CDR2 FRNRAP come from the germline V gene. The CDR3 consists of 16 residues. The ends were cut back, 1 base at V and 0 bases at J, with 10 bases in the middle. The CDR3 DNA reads TGTGCTAGTGGTTTGGAGAGGGGGAGCTCCTACAATGAGCAGTTCTTC. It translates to CASGLERGSSYNEQFF.

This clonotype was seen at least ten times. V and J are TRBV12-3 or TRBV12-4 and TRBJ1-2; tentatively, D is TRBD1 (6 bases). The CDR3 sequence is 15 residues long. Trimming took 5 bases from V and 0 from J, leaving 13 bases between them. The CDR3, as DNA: TGTGCCAGCAGTCTGGACAGCCATTCTAACTATGGCTACACCTTC. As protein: CASSLDSHSNYGYTF.

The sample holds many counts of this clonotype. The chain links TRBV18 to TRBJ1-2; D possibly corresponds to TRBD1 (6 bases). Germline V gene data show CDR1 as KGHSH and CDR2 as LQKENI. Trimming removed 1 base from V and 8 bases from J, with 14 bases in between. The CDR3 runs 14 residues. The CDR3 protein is CASSPLARGEGYTF. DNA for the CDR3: TGTGCCAGCTCACCACTTGCCAGGGGTGAGGGCTACACCTTC.

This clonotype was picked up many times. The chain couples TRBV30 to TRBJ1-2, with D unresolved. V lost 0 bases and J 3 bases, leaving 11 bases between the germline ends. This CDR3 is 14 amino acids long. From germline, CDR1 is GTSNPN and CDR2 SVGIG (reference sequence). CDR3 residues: CAWSVLSRDYGYTF. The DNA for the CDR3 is TGTGCCTGGAGTGTACTTTCACGGGACTATGGCTACACCTTC.

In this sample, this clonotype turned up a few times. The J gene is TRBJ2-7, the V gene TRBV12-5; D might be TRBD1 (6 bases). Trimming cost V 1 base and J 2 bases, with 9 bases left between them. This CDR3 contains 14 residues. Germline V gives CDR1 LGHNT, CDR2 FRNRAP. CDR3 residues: CASGLGGQTYEQYF. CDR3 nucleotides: TGTGCTAGTGGTTTGGGGGGGCAGACCTACGAGCAGTACTTC.

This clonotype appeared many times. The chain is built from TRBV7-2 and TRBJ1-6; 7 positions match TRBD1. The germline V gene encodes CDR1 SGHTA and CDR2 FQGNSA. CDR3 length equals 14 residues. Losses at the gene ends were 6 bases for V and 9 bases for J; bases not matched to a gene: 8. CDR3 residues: CASSQQGWGSPLHF. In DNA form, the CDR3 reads TGTGCCAGCAGTCAACAGGGGTGGGGTTCACCCCTCCACTTT.

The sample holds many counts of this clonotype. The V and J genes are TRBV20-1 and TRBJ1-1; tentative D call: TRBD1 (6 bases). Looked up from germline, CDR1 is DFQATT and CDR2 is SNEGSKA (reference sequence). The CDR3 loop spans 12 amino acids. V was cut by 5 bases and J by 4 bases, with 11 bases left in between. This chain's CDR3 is CSAFTGFTEAFF. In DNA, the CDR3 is TGCAGTGCTTTTACAGGGTTCACTGAAGCTTTCTTT.

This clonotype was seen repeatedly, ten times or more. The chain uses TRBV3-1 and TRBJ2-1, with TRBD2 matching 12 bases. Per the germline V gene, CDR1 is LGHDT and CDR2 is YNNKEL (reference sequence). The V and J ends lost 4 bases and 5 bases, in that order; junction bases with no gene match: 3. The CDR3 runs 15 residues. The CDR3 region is CASSRLAGEDNEQFF. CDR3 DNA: TGTGCCAGCAGCCGACTAGCGGGGGAGGACAATGAGCAGTTCTTC.

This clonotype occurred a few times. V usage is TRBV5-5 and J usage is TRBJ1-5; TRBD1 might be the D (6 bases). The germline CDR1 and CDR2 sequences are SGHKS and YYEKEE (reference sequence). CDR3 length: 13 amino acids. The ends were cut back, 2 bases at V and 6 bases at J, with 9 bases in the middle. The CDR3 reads CASSLQGLQPQHF. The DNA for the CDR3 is TGTGCCAGCAGCTTACAGGGTCTTCAGCCCCAGCATTTT.

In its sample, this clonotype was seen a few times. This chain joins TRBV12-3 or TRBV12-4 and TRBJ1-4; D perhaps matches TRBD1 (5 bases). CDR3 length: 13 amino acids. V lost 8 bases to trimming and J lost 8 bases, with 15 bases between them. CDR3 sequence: CASGGGVEEKLFF. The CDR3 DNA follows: TGTGCCAGCGGCGGGGGAGTAGAAGAAAAACTGTTTTTT.